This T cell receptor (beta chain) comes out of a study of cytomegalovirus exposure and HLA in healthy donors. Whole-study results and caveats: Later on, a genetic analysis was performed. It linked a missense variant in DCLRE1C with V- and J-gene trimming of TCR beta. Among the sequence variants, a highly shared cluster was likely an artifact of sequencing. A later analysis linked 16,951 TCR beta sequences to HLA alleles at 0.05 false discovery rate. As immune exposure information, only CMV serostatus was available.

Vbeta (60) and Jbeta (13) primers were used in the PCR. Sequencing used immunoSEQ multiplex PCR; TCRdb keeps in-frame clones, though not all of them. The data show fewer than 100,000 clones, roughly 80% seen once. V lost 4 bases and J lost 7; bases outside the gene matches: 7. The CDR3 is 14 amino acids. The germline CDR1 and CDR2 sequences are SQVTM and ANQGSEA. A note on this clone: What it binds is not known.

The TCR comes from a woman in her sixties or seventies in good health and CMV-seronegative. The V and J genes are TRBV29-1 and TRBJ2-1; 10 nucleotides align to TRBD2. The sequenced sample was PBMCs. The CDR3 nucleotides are TGCAGCGTTGGAGCGGGAGGGCCGGGTAATGAGCAGTTCTTC. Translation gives CSVGAGGPGNEQFF.